This T cell receptor beta chain was recorded in a study of T-cell reconstitution after alpha-beta-depleted transplantation in children. Construction of the TCRbeta library involved unique molecular identifiers. MiXCR was run by TCRdb on the PCR reads, yielding one entry per CDR3 protein. The sample shows under 300,000 distinct CDR3 sequences, 9.7% of them seen only once. This CDR3 contains 14 residues. The ends were cut back, 3 bases at V and 2 bases at J, with 10 bases in the middle. The germline CDR1 and CDR2 sequences are MNHEY and SVGAGI. This clonotype was recorded at least ten times. The sequencing here drew on PBMCs from the stem cell graft donor, taken from the stem cell graft. This chain connects TRBV6-5 to TRBJ1-2; no definite D call. The receptor's source is a human donor who donated a stem cell graft to a child with SCID. The DNA of the CDR3 is TGTGCCAGCAGTTATAAGGGCGCAAACTATGGCTACACCTTC. This codes for CASSYKGANYGYTF.